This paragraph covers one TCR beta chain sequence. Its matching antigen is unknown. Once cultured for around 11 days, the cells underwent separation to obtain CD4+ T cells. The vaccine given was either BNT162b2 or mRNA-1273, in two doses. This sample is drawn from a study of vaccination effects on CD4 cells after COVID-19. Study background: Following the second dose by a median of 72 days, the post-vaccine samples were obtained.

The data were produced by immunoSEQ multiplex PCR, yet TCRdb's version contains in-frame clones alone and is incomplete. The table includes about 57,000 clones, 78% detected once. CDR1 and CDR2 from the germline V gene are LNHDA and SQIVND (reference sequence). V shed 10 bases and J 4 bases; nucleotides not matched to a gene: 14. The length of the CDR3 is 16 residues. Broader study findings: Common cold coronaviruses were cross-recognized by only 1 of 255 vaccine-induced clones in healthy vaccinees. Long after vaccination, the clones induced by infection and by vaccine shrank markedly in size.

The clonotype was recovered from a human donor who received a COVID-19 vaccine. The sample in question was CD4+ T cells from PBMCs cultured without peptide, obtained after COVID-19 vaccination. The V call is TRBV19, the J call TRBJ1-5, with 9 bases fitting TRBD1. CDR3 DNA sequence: TGTGCCACACGCTCGGGGCACAGGGGGCGTAATCAGCCCCAGCATTTT. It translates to CATRSGHRGRNQPQHF.